This passage covers 14 T cell receptor beta chains from one sample sequenced in a study of response to subunit inactivated influenza vaccine. TCRdb itself ran the RT-PCR reads through MiXCR, one entry per CDR3 protein. The table includes 500,000 or so distinct CDR3 sequences, 10% to 11% detected once. This specimen consisted of PBMCs from blood, obtained about 40 days after vaccination. These receptors were taken from a man between 50 and 59 years old who received an inactivated influenza vaccine.

This clonotype was seen ten or more times. The chain joins TRBV12-3 or TRBV12-4 to TRBJ1-2, with 11 bases that match TRBD1. The CDR3 has 14 residues. The V segment lost 7 bases and the J segment 8 bases; nucleotides outside the gene matches: 9. CDR3 protein: CASTVGQGARGYTF. The CDR3 coding sequence is TGTGCCAGCACCGTCGGACAGGGGGCCAGAGGCTACACCTTC.

This clonotype was recorded at least ten times. The CDR3 loop reads CASSLEGSNYGYTF. CDR3 DNA: TGTGCCAGCAGCTTGGAAGGGTCTAACTATGGCTACACCTTC. The V call is TRBV5-5, the J call TRBJ1-2; D call uncertain. The CDR3 totals 14 residues. The V end lost 0 bases, the J end lost 0 bases, and 6 bases lay between the germline ends. CDR1 and CDR2 (germline): SGHKS, YYEKEE (reference sequence).

This sequence joins TRBV6-2 or TRBV6-3 and TRBJ2-7, with D possibly being TRBD1 (5 bases). Germline CDR1 reads MNHEY; CDR2 reads SVGEGT. The CDR3 loop spans 14 amino acids. V shed 2 bases and J shed 0 bases, with 8 bases lying between them. CDR3 in amino acids: CASSYRGHSYEQYF. The CDR3 DNA reads TGTGCCAGCAGTTACCGAGGACACTCCTACGAGCAGTACTTC.

This clonotype was counted many times. The genes are TRBV25-1 and TRBJ2-7; TRBD1 agrees at 8 bases. The CDR3 has 13 amino acids. Looked up from germline, CDR1 is MGHDK and CDR2 is SYGVNS. The junction had 5 bases not matched to a gene; V was cut back by 4 bases and J by 6 bases. The CDR3 region has the DNA TGTGCCAGCAGTGTTTCAGGGGGCGGCGAGCAGTACTTC. It codes for CASSVSGGGEQYF.

This clonotype was found many times. The rearrangement joins TRBV28 to TRBJ2-5, with 9 bases identical to TRBD1. CDR3 length: 15 amino acids. After removal of 2 bases from V and 4 bases from J, the junction contained 5 bases not matched to a gene. CDR1 and CDR2 (germline): MDHEN, SYDVKM. As DNA, the CDR3 is TGTGCCAGCAGTTTAGGGGGACAGGGAAGAGAGACCCAGTACTTC. Its protein is CASSLGGQGRETQYF.

This clonotype occurred many times. The J gene is TRBJ1-6, the V gene TRBV10-2; no firm D call. The CDR3 runs to 13 residues. Germline CDR1 is WSHSY and CDR2 is SAAADI. V lost 4 bases to trimming and J lost 9 bases, with 10 bases between them. The CDR3 protein is CASSVGLRSPLHF. The CDR3 nucleotides are TGCGCCAGCAGTGTAGGGCTACGTTCACCCCTCCACTTT.

This chain uses TRBV5-1 with TRBJ2-7; no firm D call. Trimming cost V 0 bases and J 3 bases, with 10 bases left between them. Germline V CDR1 and CDR2: SGHRS, YFSETQ. The CDR3 consists of 14 residues. CDR3 residues: CASSLEAAVYEQYF. Here the CDR3 DNA reads TGCGCCAGCAGCTTGGAGGCAGCCGTCTACGAGCAGTACTTC.

This clonotype was seen ten or more times. As DNA, the CDR3 is TGTGCCAGCAGTTTTGGGAGGGGACGCCGCTCTGGAAACACCATATATTTT. Its protein is CASSFGRGRRSGNTIYF. The chain employs TRBV12-3 or TRBV12-4 and TRBJ1-3, with TRBD1 as a possible D gene (5 bases). The CDR3 has 17 amino acids. Trimming stripped 3 bases from V and 0 bases from J, with 15 bases between.

This clonotype was seen more than once but under ten times. The chain links TRBV7-2 to TRBJ2-7; weak D call: TRBD1 (5 bases). With 3 bases removed from V and 3 bases from J, the gap between germline ends came to 15 bases. Per germline, CDR1 SGHTA and CDR2 FQGNSA. The CDR3 consists of 15 residues. CDR3 sequence: CASSFGTGDIYEQYF. The CDR3 DNA sequence: TGTGCCAGCAGCTTTGGCACAGGTGATATCTACGAGCAGTACTTC.

The chain links TRBV20-1 to TRBJ1-2; D unclear. The germline CDR1 and CDR2 sequences are DFQATT and SNEGSKA (reference sequence). Trimming left V 4 bases short and J 3 bases short, with 12 bases between. CDR3 length: 13 amino acids. The CDR3, as DNA: TGCAGTGCTAAACCGACCGTCGACTATGGCTACACCTTC. This gives the protein CSAKPTVDYGYTF.

The table lists this clonotype with many counts. The gene calls are TRBV5-1 and TRBJ2-5; 7 bases are shared with TRBD1. V was pared by 4 bases and J by 4 bases, with 10 bases of the junction left unmatched. Germline V gene data show CDR1 as SGHRS and CDR2 as YFSETQ. The CDR3 runs to 15 residues. The CDR3 DNA sequence: TGCGCCAGCAGCACTGGACAGGCGGACGGAGAGACCCAGTACTTC. It translates to CASSTGQADGETQYF.

The chain joins TRBV7-8 to TRBJ2-3, with D possibly called TRBD1 or TRBD2 (7 bases each). Germline CDR1 and CDR2: SGHVS and FQNEAQ. This CDR3 region has 15 residues. Trimming took off 6 bases at V and 1 base at J, with 14 bases between the two ends. The CDR3 DNA reads TGTGCCAGCAGTTGGGAGGGGGCGGGCACAGATACGCAGTATTTT. Translated: CASSWEGAGTDTQYF.

At least ten counts were recorded for this clonotype. The J gene is TRBJ2-2, the V gene TRBV20-1; the D gene is possibly TRBD2 (8 bases). CDR1 and CDR2 from the germline V gene are DFQATT and SNEGSKA (reference sequence). The V and J ends lost 6 bases and 4 bases respectively, with 24 bases between them. The CDR3 spans 17 residues. The CDR3 nucleotides are TGCAGTGCAAAGGGGGCGGGGGGCCGACTATCCACCGGGGAGCTGTTTTTT. Translation gives CSAKGAGGRLSTGELFF.

This clonotype was seen a few times. This chain links TRBV20-1 with TRBJ2-1; no definite D call. The CDR3 is 14 residues long. Germline values: CDR1 DFQATT, CDR2 SNEGSKA (reference sequence). Deletions cut 3 bases from V and 2 bases from J, with 11 bases between. The CDR3 DNA follows: TGCAGTGCTAGTTGGGCAGGTGCCTACAATGAGCAGTTCTTC. This codes for CSASWAGAYNEQFF.